Below, 28 T cell receptor beta chains from the same sample are listed, as sequenced in a study of T cells in Graves' hyperthyroidism and ophthalmopathy. RNA transcripts were the template for amplifying TCR beta CDR3 regions. First-round RT-PCR of the TCR CDR3 relied on the HTBI primer set. MiXCR was run by TCRdb on the multiplex PCR reads, yielding one entry per CDR3 protein. This table holds 360,000 or so distinct CDR3 sequences, 15% to 20% found once. Sequencing input: blood. The source is a woman aged 40 to 49 with Graves' ophthalmopathy.

The chain is built from TRBV30 and TRBJ2-2, with a tentative D call TRBD1 (6 bases). The V gene lost 4 bases and the J gene lost 0 bases, with 6 bases spanning the gap. The CDR3 length is 13 residues. Per germline, CDR1 GTSNPN and CDR2 SVGIG (reference sequence). The CDR3 region is CAWNRANTGELFF. The CDR3 DNA reads as TGTGCCTGGAACAGGGCGAACACCGGGGAGCTGTTTTTT.

The sample holds many counts of this clonotype. The chain uses TRBV20-1 and TRBJ2-7; D might be TRBD1 (6 bases). V lost 8 bases to trimming and J lost 2 bases, with 16 bases between them. CDR3 size: 13 residues. Germline V gene data show CDR1 as DFQATT and CDR2 as SNEGSKA (reference sequence). CDR3 DNA: TGCAGTCCCCGTGAGACAGGTACCTACGAGCAGTACTTC. This translates into CSPRETGTYEQYF.

This clonotype has at least ten counts. This rearrangement joins TRBV5-1 to TRBJ1-5; the match to TRBD1 covers 7 bases. The CDR3 extends over 15 amino acids. V lost 4 bases and J lost 5; bases outside the gene matches: 9. Germline V gene data show CDR1 as SGHRS and CDR2 as YFSETQ. CDR3 region: CASSTTGTEDQPQHF. The CDR3 DNA follows: TGCGCCAGCAGCACCACCGGGACAGAGGATCAGCCCCAGCATTTT.

The sample holds many counts of this clonotype. The chain combines TRBV3-1 with TRBJ1-1, with D perhaps TRBD1 (5 bases). The CDR3 contains 13 residues. Trimming cost V 4 bases and J 13 bases, with 19 bases left between them. The germline CDR1 and CDR2 sequences are LGHDT and YNNKEL (reference sequence). The CDR3, as DNA: TGTGCCAGCAGCCTAGAGGGTGCAGGGCCCAGTTTCTTT. Protein sequence: CASSLEGAGPSFF. The complete variable domain, with remaining parts taken from reference TRBV3-1 and TRBJ1-1, reads DTAVSQTPKYLVTQMGNDKSIKCEQNLGHDTMYWYKQDSKKFLKIMFSYNNKELIINETVPNRFSPKSPDKAHLNLHINSLELGDSAVYFCASSLEGAGPSFFGQGTRLTVV.

This clonotype occurred a few times. Sequence at one end of the junction differs from germline and may be a read error. This sequence joins TRBV2 and TRBJ1-5; no reliable D call. Germline CDR1 reads SNHLY; CDR2 reads FYNNEI. The CDR3 extends over 13 amino acids. The CDR3 region is CASRIDSNQPQPF. The CDR3, as DNA: TGTGCCAGCAGGATAGATAGCAATCAGCCCCAGCCTTTT.

This clonotype was counted at least ten times. This rearrangement joins TRBV6-5 to TRBJ1-3; 7 nucleotides align to TRBD1. The CDR3 loop spans 17 amino acids. Looked up from germline, CDR1 is MNHEY and CDR2 is SVGAGI. V was clipped by 0 bases and J by 0 bases; unmatched bases: 5. CDR3 protein: CASSYSRQGRSGNTIYF. The CDR3 DNA is TGTGCCAGCAGTTACTCGCGACAGGGTCGCTCTGGAAACACCATATATTTT.

This chain connects TRBV24-1 to TRBJ1-5; 8 nucleotides line up with TRBD1. The ends lost 6 bases at V and 3 bases at J; junction bases unmatched: 9. The CDR3 extends over 16 amino acids. Germline CDR1 reads KGHDR; CDR2 reads SFDVKD. The CDR3 DNA follows: TGTGCCACCAGTAACCCAGACAGGGGCAACAATCAGCCCCAGCATTTT. Protein: CATSNPDRGNNQPQHF.

The sample holds many counts of this clonotype. The chain links TRBV12-3 or TRBV12-4 to TRBJ2-5, with TRBD1 matching 9 bases. V lost 5 bases, J lost 4 bases, and 2 bases stayed unmatched. This CDR3 is built from 13 residues. DNA for the CDR3: TGTGCCAGCAGTGACAGGGGGGCAGAGACCCAGTACTTC. Protein: CASSDRGAETQYF.

This clonotype came up many times. The chain combines TRBV7-8 with TRBJ1-5; TRBD1 matches 7 bases. The CDR3 length is 15 residues. V gave up 5 bases and J gave up 4 bases; unmatched junction bases: 8. The V gene's germline CDR1 is SGHVS and CDR2 FQNEAQ. The chain's CDR3 is CASSGSGQINQPQHF. The CDR3, as DNA: TGTGCCAGCAGCGGTTCGGGACAGATTAATCAGCCCCAGCATTTT.

Many counts were recorded for this clonotype. This chain uses TRBV6-5 with TRBJ2-7; D tentatively reads TRBD1 or TRBD2 (5 bases each). V lost 2 bases and J lost 5, with 13 bases in between. The CDR3 has 14 residues. In germline, CDR1 is MNHEY, CDR2 SVGAGI. CDR3 coding DNA: TGTGCCAGCAGTTACAGACAAGAGGGGAACGAGCAGTACTTC. Translation: CASSYRQEGNEQYF.

Ten or more counts support this clonotype. The CDR3 loop is CASSQVQTYEQYF. For the CDR3, the DNA is TGTGCCAGCAGCCAGGTGCAGACCTACGAGCAGTACTTC. The V gene is TRBV7-2, the J gene TRBJ2-7; no clear D gene. Germline loops: CDR1 SGHTA, CDR2 FQGNSA. V dropped 5 bases and J dropped 2 bases, with 10 bases sitting between them. The CDR3 has 13 amino acids.

The chain is built from TRBV13 and TRBJ1-1, with D maybe TRBD1 (5 bases). V was trimmed by 0 bases and J by 4 bases, leaving 12 bases between them. This CDR3 spans 15 amino acids. Germline-derived CDR1 and CDR2 are PRHDT and FYEKMQ (reference sequence). The CDR3 is CASSLGSGALTEAFF. The CDR3 DNA sequence: TGTGCCAGCAGCTTAGGGTCCGGGGCGCTCACTGAAGCTTTCTTT.

The table lists this clonotype with many counts. The J gene is TRBJ1-1, the V gene TRBV6-5; the D is unclear. CDR3 length equals 12 residues. Germline CDR1 MNHEY, CDR2 SVGAGI. The V gene lost 7 bases and the J gene lost 4 bases, with 10 bases spanning the gap. The CDR3 DNA sequence: TGTGCCAGCACGAGCACGAGCACTGAAGCTTTCTTT. Encoded protein: CASTSTSTEAFF.

This clonotype came up many times. This chain uses TRBV6-1 with TRBJ1-5; D might be TRBD1 (5 bases). V dropped 6 bases and J dropped 5 bases, with 14 bases sitting between them. CDR1 and CDR2 (germline): MNHNS, SASEGT. This CDR3 is 14 amino acids long. The CDR3 protein is CASSGGWGYQPQHF. The CDR3 DNA follows: TGTGCCAGCAGCGGGGGGTGGGGTTATCAGCCCCAGCATTTT.

In this sample, this clonotype turned up many times. V gene TRBV6-2 or TRBV6-3 combines with J gene TRBJ2-5; D may match TRBD1 or TRBD2 (5 bases each). The V and J ends lost 5 bases and 4 bases respectively, with 17 bases between them. From germline, CDR1 is MNHEY and CDR2 SVGEGT. This CDR3 region has 15 residues. CDR3 loop: CASSAPPRGRETQYF. The CDR3 nucleotides are TGTGCCAGCAGTGCTCCTCCGAGGGGAAGAGAGACCCAGTACTTC.

This clonotype appeared a few times. A much more abundant neighbour one base away suggests this may be a read error. The V call is TRBV7-8, the J call TRBJ2-7; D may match TRBD1 or TRBD2 (5 bases each). This CDR3 is 13 amino acids long. Germline V gene lookup returns CDR1 SGHVS and CDR2 FQNEAQ. This CDR3 is CAGSLVLGATTYF. CDR3 DNA sequence: TGTGCCGGCAGCTTAGTGCTCGGGGCCACGACGTACTTC.

The table lists this clonotype with many counts. V is TRBV3-1 and J is TRBJ2-5, with 10 bases identical to TRBD2. CDR1 and CDR2 (germline): LGHDT, YNNKEL (reference sequence). The J segment lost 5 bases and the V segment lost 1 base, leaving 4 bases of the junction unmatched. The CDR3 loop spans 15 amino acids. As DNA, the CDR3 is TGTGCCAGCAGCCAAGTAGCGGGAGGTGTGGAGACCCAGTACTTC. Translated, it gives CASSQVAGGVETQYF.

This clonotype was seen repeatedly, ten times or more. A much larger clonotype is one base distant, so this may be a read error. J is TRBJ2-5 and V is TRBV18; perhaps TRBD2 as D (5 bases). The germline gives CDR1 KGHSH, CDR2 LQKENI. The length of the CDR3 is 14 residues. The CDR3 protein is CASSPLSGQEAQYF. CDR3 nucleotides: TGTGCCAGCTCACCACTCAGCGGCCAAGAGGCCCAGTACTTC.

This clonotype was seen ten or more times. The chain employs TRBV2 and TRBJ1-1; TRBD1 matches at 9 bases. Germline V lookup: CDR1 SNHLY, CDR2 FYNNEI. The junction had 13 bases not matched to a gene; V was cut back by 7 bases and J by 4 bases. This CDR3 contains 16 residues. The CDR3 here is CASKPGMGQGSTEAFF. The CDR3 bases are TGTGCCAGCAAACCAGGGATGGGACAGGGAAGCACTGAAGCTTTCTTT.

This clonotype was observed a handful of times. The CDR3 coding sequence is TGTGCCAGTAGTACCTACCTACTGGCTAACTATGGCTACACCTTC. Translating gives CASSTYLLANYGYTF. The chain combines TRBV19 with TRBJ1-2, with D unresolved. Trimming left V 4 bases short and J 0 bases short, with 12 bases between. Germline V CDR1 and CDR2: LNHDA, SQIVND (reference sequence). The CDR3 sequence is 15 residues long.

The table lists this clonotype with many counts. The CDR3 ends on some other residue instead of the conserved phenylalanine or tryptophan, so this is likely a read error. Because the CDR3's place on the DNA is in doubt, the DNA is left out and the CDR3 is given as listed by TCRdb. The chain joins TRBV6-1 to TRBJ2-7; the table's TRBD2 call for D was not verified on the DNA. Germline CDR1 and CDR2: MNHNS and SASEGT. The CDR3 totals 11 residues, both ends included. The CDR3 is CASSEGGLVFA.

This clonotype showed up many times. V is TRBV11-2 and J is TRBJ1-1, with TRBD1 as a possible D gene (6 bases). The CDR3 consists of 16 residues. V was trimmed by 2 bases and J by 7 bases, leaving 20 bases between them. Germline-derived CDR1 and CDR2 are SGHAT and FQNNGV. DNA for the CDR3: TGTGCCAGCAGCTTATGGGGGCAGAGGGGCCCTCTTGAAGCTTTCTTT. Protein: CASSLWGQRGPLEAFF.

This clonotype was detected ten times or more. The chain carries TRBV6-5 and TRBJ1-2, with a weak D call TRBD1 (5 bases). V lost 0 bases to trimming and J lost 4 bases, with 18 bases between them. CDR3 length: 17 residues. Germline-derived CDR1 and CDR2 are MNHEY and SVGAGI. This CDR3 reads CASSYSSDGAAGYGYTF. DNA of the CDR3: TGTGCCAGCAGTTACTCGAGCGACGGGGCTGCAGGCTATGGCTACACCTTC.

This clonotype was found many times. V is TRBV6-2 or TRBV6-3 and J is TRBJ2-7, with D hard to call. There are 13 residues in the CDR3. The V and J ends lost 3 bases and 6 bases respectively, with 12 bases between them. Germline V lookup: CDR1 MNHEY, CDR2 SVGEGT. DNA of the CDR3: TGTGCCAGCAGTTATTTAGAACACATCGAGCAGTACTTC. Its protein is CASSYLEHIEQYF.

This clonotype showed up just a few times. The gene calls are TRBV6-5 and TRBJ2-7; 8 bases align to TRBD1. With V trimmed by 4 bases and J by 3 bases, 5 bases remained unmatched. CDR3 size: 14 residues. CDR1 and CDR2 from the germline V gene are MNHEY and SVGAGI. The CDR3 sequence: CASSSTGELYEQYF. The CDR3 DNA reads as TGTGCCAGCAGTTCGACAGGGGAGCTCTACGAGCAGTACTTC.

This clonotype has a count of ten or more. V gene TRBV2 combines with J gene TRBJ1-1; the match to TRBD1 covers 8 bases. The CDR3 is made up of 17 amino acids. Germline CDR1 SNHLY, CDR2 FYNNEI. Germline trimming cut 6 bases from V and 4 bases from J; bases unmatched to any gene: 16. For the CDR3, the DNA is TGTGCCAGCAGCGACCCGGGACAGGTGGACGATATCACTGAAGCTTTCTTT. Protein sequence: CASSDPGQVDDITEAFF.

This clonotype was counted at least ten times. The CDR3 bases are TGTGCCAGCAGTTTCGGGACAGACTACTATGGCTACACCTTC. It is translated as CASSFGTDYYGYTF. The chain combines TRBV12-3 or TRBV12-4 with TRBJ1-2; 7 bases fit TRBD1. V was clipped by 3 bases and J by 3 bases; unmatched bases: 4. The CDR3 length is 14 residues.

This clonotype was counted at least ten times. This chain links TRBV6-1 with TRBJ2-2, with TRBD1 matching 9 bases. Germline V CDR1 and CDR2: MNHNS, SASEGT. This CDR3 contains 15 residues. V shed 6 bases and J 7 bases; nucleotides not matched to a gene: 9. The CDR3 DNA reads as TGTGCCAGCAGGTTGGGACAGGGAAAGCGCGGGGAGCTGTTTTTT. As protein: CASRLGQGKRGELFF.